The 27 T cell receptor beta chains given below trace back to one sample, sequenced in a study of cytomegalovirus exposure and HLA in healthy donors. Libraries were prepared by immunoSEQ multiplex PCR; TCRdb keeps only in-frame clonotypes and omits some of them. The table lists under 200,000 clones, about 90% of them singletons. Source material: PBMCs. The receptors originated from a woman aged 18-29 years in good health and CMV-seropositive.

This clone was recorded only once. The rearrangement links TRBV28 to TRBJ2-2, with D possibly TRBD1 on 6 matching bases. This CDR3 comprises 17 residues. The germline V and J ends were trimmed by 5 bases and 3 bases, with 19 bases remaining between them. CDR1 is MDHEN, CDR2 SYDVKM, per germline. CDR3 protein: CASSLLQGFRDTGELFF. The CDR3, as DNA: TGTGCCAGCAGTCTTTTACAGGGATTTAGAGACACCGGGGAGCTGTTTTTT. The full variable domain, with the rest looked up from reference TRBV28 and TRBJ2-2, is DVKVTQSSRYLVKRTGEKVFLECVQDMDHENMFWYRQDPGLGLRLIYFSYDVKMKEKGDIPEGYSVSREKKERFSLILESASTNQTSMYLCASSLLQGFRDTGELFFGEGSRLTVL.

The chain combines TRBV9 with TRBJ2-1; TRBD1 agrees at 9 bases. The CDR3 totals 16 residues. Germline CDR1 is SGDLS and CDR2 is YYNGEE. V gave up 0 bases and J gave up 6 bases; unmatched junction bases: 7. CDR3 DNA sequence: TGTGCCAGCAGCGTAGAGGGGGACAGGGCAAGCAATGAGCAGTTCTTC. It is translated as CASSVEGDRASNEQFF. Looking up the rest from reference TRBV9 and TRBJ2-1 gives the full variable domain: DSGVTQTPKHLITATGQRVTLRCSPRSGDLSVYWYQQSLDQGLQFLIQYYNGEERAKGNILERFSAQQFPDLHSELNLSSLELGDSALYFCASSVEGDRASNEQFFGPGTRLTVL.

V is TRBV6-6 and J is TRBJ2-7, with 8 bases matching TRBD1. Germline-derived CDR1 and CDR2 are MNHNY and SVGAGI (reference sequence). CDR3 size: 15 residues. The V segment lost 5 bases and the J segment 1 base; nucleotides outside the gene matches: 7. CDR3: CASSKDRGASYEQYF. The DNA of the CDR3 is TGTGCCAGCAGTAAAGACAGGGGTGCGTCCTACGAGCAGTACTTC.

This clone was seen a single time. V gene TRBV4-2 combines with J gene TRBJ2-3, with 10 bases lining up with TRBD2. The ends lost 1 base at V and 2 bases at J; junction bases unmatched: 3. CDR3 length equals 16 residues. From germline, CDR1 is LGHNA and CDR2 YNFKEQ. This chain's CDR3 is CASSQALAGATDTQYF. CDR3 DNA sequence: TGTGCCAGCAGCCAAGCGCTAGCGGGGGCCACAGATACGCAGTATTTT.

The V call is TRBV27, the J call TRBJ2-1; TRBD1 matches at 7 bases. After removal of 6 bases from V and 4 bases from J, the junction contained 9 bases not matched to a gene. Germline-derived CDR1 and CDR2 are MNHEY and SMNVEV (reference sequence). The CDR3 extends over 15 amino acids. CDR3 region: CASSFRGTIYNEQFF. For the CDR3, the DNA is TGTGCCAGCAGCTTCAGGGGGACCATATACAATGAGCAGTTCTTC.

V and J are TRBV5-1 and TRBJ2-6; tentatively, D is TRBD1 (6 bases). Trimming cost V 0 bases and J 3 bases, with 10 bases left between them. Germline V CDR1 and CDR2: SGHRS, YFSETQ. The CDR3 is made up of 16 amino acids. The CDR3 protein is CASSLGGGSGANVLTF. The CDR3 nucleotides read TGCGCCAGCAGCTTGGGTGGGGGCAGTGGGGCCAACGTCCTGACTTTC.

The chain uses TRBV5-1 and TRBJ2-1; D possibly corresponds to TRBD1 (6 bases). Germline V gives CDR1 SGHRS, CDR2 YFSETQ. The CDR3 is made up of 14 amino acids. The V end lost 0 bases, the J end lost 6 bases, and 10 bases lay between the germline ends. CDR3 DNA: TGCGCCAGCAGCTTGGAACAGGGATTCAATGAGCAGTTCTTC. Translating it yields CASSLEQGFNEQFF.

In nucleotides, the CDR3 is TGTGCCAGCAGTTTAACCCCGACTAGCGGGAGACGTGAGGAGACCCAGTACTTC. Its translation is CASSLTPTSGRREETQYF. V usage is TRBV27 and J usage is TRBJ2-5; TRBD2 matches 12 bases. The germline V gene encodes CDR1 MNHEY and CDR2 SMNVEV (reference sequence). The CDR3 length is 18 residues. With 2 bases clipped from V and 5 bases from J, the junction kept 12 bases outside the gene matches.

The chain recombines TRBV11-1 with TRBJ1-3; D call uncertain. The CDR3 spans 16 residues. The V end lost 5 bases, the J end lost 3 bases, and 17 bases lay between the germline ends. Germline values: CDR1 SGHAT, CDR2 FQDESV (reference sequence). Here the CDR3 reads CASSLLRFGGGNTIYF. CDR3 sequence (DNA): TGTGCCAGCAGCCTACTTCGGTTTGGAGGTGGAAACACCATATATTTT.

The chain is built from TRBV6-5 and TRBJ2-7; possible D gene TRBD2, 5 bases. Germline V gene lookup returns CDR1 MNHEY and CDR2 SVGAGI. Trimming pared 0 bases from V and 4 bases from J, leaving 10 bases between. The CDR3 is 14 residues long. The CDR3 protein is CASSYSRVKYEQYF. Written as DNA, the CDR3 is TGTGCCAGCAGTTACTCGAGGGTAAAGTACGAGCAGTACTTC.

This clone is a singleton in its sample. Written as DNA, the CDR3 is TGCAGCGTTGTGGAGCGACAGACTTCCTACGAGCAGTACTTC. Translation gives CSVVERQTSYEQYF. The rearrangement joins TRBV29-1 to TRBJ2-7, with a tentative D call TRBD1 (5 bases). Germline CDR1 and CDR2: SQVTM and ANQGSEA. The CDR3 runs to 14 residues. Trimming stripped 4 bases from V and 1 base from J, with 14 bases between.

J is TRBJ2-7 and V is TRBV6-1, with TRBD1 matching over 8 bases. After removal of 6 bases from V and 0 bases from J, the junction contained 7 bases not matched to a gene. The germline V gene encodes CDR1 MNHNS and CDR2 SASEGT. This CDR3 spans 15 amino acids. CDR3: CASRVQGVRSYEQYF. The CDR3 coding sequence is TGTGCCAGCAGGGTACAGGGGGTTCGCTCCTACGAGCAGTACTTC.

This rearrangement joins TRBV4-3 to TRBJ2-7; 10 bases match TRBD1. J gave up 5 bases and V 0 bases, and 10 bases lay outside the gene matches. This CDR3 is 17 amino acids long. Germline-derived CDR1 and CDR2 are LGHNA and YSLEER. The CDR3: CASSQDLPDRGLDEQYF. In DNA, the CDR3 is TGCGCCAGCAGCCAAGATCTCCCAGACAGGGGGCTGGACGAGCAGTACTTC.

This sequence joins TRBV4-1 and TRBJ2-1; 7 nucleotides align to TRBD2. The CDR3 length is 16 residues. Losses at the gene ends were 1 base for V and 2 bases for J; bases not matched to a gene: 5. CDR1 MGHRA and CDR2 YSYEKL come from the germline V gene. The CDR3 protein is CASSQGVRGAYNEQFF. Written as DNA, the CDR3 is TGCGCCAGCAGCCAAGGGGTCCGGGGGGCCTACAATGAGCAGTTCTTC.

The chain employs TRBV18 and TRBJ2-1; 12 positions match TRBD2. V gave up 4 bases and J gave up 1 base; unmatched junction bases: 2. The germline gives CDR1 KGHSH, CDR2 LQKENI. This CDR3 is built from 16 residues. DNA for the CDR3: TGTGCCAGCTCACTGCTAGCGGGGGGGTCCTACAATGAGCAGTTCTTC. Amino acids: CASSLLAGGSYNEQFF. Supplemented by reference TRBV18 and TRBJ2-1, the full variable domain reads NAGVMQNPRHLVRRRGQEARLRCSPMKGHSHVYWYRQLPEEGLKFMVYLQKENIIDESGMPKERFSAEFPKEGPSILRIQQVVRGDSAAYFCASSLLAGGSYNEQFFGPGTRLTVL.

This clone showed up just once. The chain couples TRBV27 to TRBJ2-3; D might be TRBD1 (6 bases). The CDR3 has 17 amino acids. V was shortened by 1 base and J by 0 bases, with 14 bases between the two germline ends. The V gene's germline CDR1 is MNHEY and CDR2 SMNVEV (reference sequence). The CDR3 DNA is TGTGCCAGCAGTTTATTTCGGACAGACTTTAGCACAGATACGCAGTATTTT. It is translated as CASSLFRTDFSTDTQYF.

The chain employs TRBV7-6 and TRBJ2-5, with D maybe TRBD1 (5 bases). Germline CDR1 SGHVS, CDR2 FNYEAQ. The CDR3 totals 18 residues. Trimming took off 5 bases at V and 0 bases at J, with 22 bases between the two ends. CDR3 nucleotides: TGTGCCAGCAGCCTCACGGGTGGTTTTCGCAGGGACCAAGAGACCCAGTACTTC. Protein sequence: CASSLTGGFRRDQETQYF.

The rearrangement uses TRBV4-1 and TRBJ1-1; 7 bases are a match to TRBD1. CDR1 is MGHRA and CDR2 is YSYEKL in the germline V gene. The V segment lost 0 bases and the J segment 5 bases; nucleotides outside the gene matches: 9. There are 16 residues in the CDR3. The CDR3 sequence is CASSQDHLGRGTEAFF. Written as DNA, the CDR3 is TGCGCCAGCAGCCAAGACCACCTGGGCAGGGGGACTGAAGCTTTCTTT.

In this sample, this clone turned up once. The chain has TRBV5-5 and TRBJ1-5; tentative D call: TRBD1 (5 bases). The germline V and J ends were trimmed by 2 bases and 5 bases, with 17 bases remaining between them. The CDR3 extends over 16 amino acids. CDR1 and CDR2 (germline): SGHKS, YYEKEE (reference sequence). The CDR3 DNA reads TGTGCCAGCAGCTTTACTTTCGCGGGGGGGGATCAGCCCCAGCATTTT. It specifies CASSFTFAGGDQPQHF. The full variable domain, in which reference TRBV5-5 and TRBJ1-5 provide the parts outside the CDR3, is DAGVTQSPTHLIKTRGQQVTLRCSPISGHKSVSWYQQVLGQGPQFIFQYYEKEERGRGNFPDRFSARQFPNYSSELNVNALLLGDSALYLCASSFTFAGGDQPQHFGDGTRLSIL.

For this clone: Within the sample, other DNA sequences also encode this same CDR3. The genes are TRBV19 and TRBJ2-2, with 7 positions matching TRBD1. Germline V gene sequence: CDR1 LNHDA, CDR2 SQIVND (reference sequence). This CDR3 spans 13 amino acids. With 2 bases clipped from V and 6 bases from J, the junction kept 0 bases outside the gene matches. This CDR3 is CASSIRGPGELFF. The CDR3 DNA is TGTGCCAGTAGTATAAGGGGGCCCGGGGAGCTGTTTTTT.

J is TRBJ2-7 and V is TRBV6-1; TRBD2 agrees at 7 bases. Germline V gives CDR1 MNHNS, CDR2 SASEGT. V shed 7 bases and J 3 bases; nucleotides not matched to a gene: 12. CDR3 length equals 15 residues. The CDR3 here is CASKQHGRGGYEQYF. CDR3 bases: TGTGCCAGCAAACAACATGGGAGGGGTGGCTACGAGCAGTACTTC.

The genes are TRBV28 and TRBJ1-5; D is undetermined. V dropped 3 bases and J dropped 0 bases, with 9 bases sitting between them. Looked up from germline, CDR1 is MDHEN and CDR2 is SYDVKM. CDR3 length equals 15 residues. CDR3 protein: CASSFLGSSNQPQHF. The CDR3 DNA reads TGTGCCAGCAGTTTTTTGGGGAGTAGCAATCAGCCCCAGCATTTT. The full variable domain, its missing parts supplied by reference TRBV28 and TRBJ1-5, is DVKVTQSSRYLVKRTGEKVFLECVQDMDHENMFWYRQDPGLGLRLIYFSYDVKMKEKGDIPEGYSVSREKKERFSLILESASTNQTSMYLCASSFLGSSNQPQHFGDGTRLSIL.

J is TRBJ2-7 and V is TRBV18, with 9 bases identical to TRBD1. V lost 1 base, J lost 5 bases, and 6 bases stayed unmatched. The CDR3 length is 15 residues. CDR1 and CDR2 (germline): KGHSH, LQKENI. In DNA form, the CDR3 reads TGTGCCAGCTCACCACGGGGGGACAGGGACCACGAGCAGTACTTC. It encodes CASSPRGDRDHEQYF. The whole variable domain, filled in from reference TRBV18 and TRBJ2-7, reads NAGVMQNPRHLVRRRGQEARLRCSPMKGHSHVYWYRQLPEEGLKFMVYLQKENIIDESGMPKERFSAEFPKEGPSILRIQQVVRGDSAAYFCASSPRGDRDHEQYFGPGTRLTVT.

The chain combines TRBV30 with TRBJ1-5; TRBD1 might be the D (5 bases). The CDR3 is made up of 13 amino acids. Trimming pared 5 bases from V and 10 bases from J, leaving 18 bases between. Looked up from germline, CDR1 is GTSNPN and CDR2 is SVGIG (reference sequence). The CDR3 bases are TGTGCCTGGGGAGAAGGCGGGGGTGGACCCCAGCATTTT. The encoded protein is CAWGEGGGGPQHF.

This chain uses TRBV4-2 with TRBJ2-4; 7 bases align to TRBD2. J was trimmed by 6 bases and V by 0 bases; bases with no gene match: 11. Germline V gives CDR1 LGHNA, CDR2 YNFKEQ. The CDR3 length is 17 residues. The CDR3 sequence is CASSQDGGGRLINIQYF. The CDR3 region has the DNA TGTGCCAGCAGCCAAGATGGGGGGGGTAGGTTGATAAACATTCAGTACTTC.

The chain uses TRBV28 and TRBJ2-2, with D unresolved. Trimming left V 2 bases short and J 4 bases short, with 8 bases between. This CDR3 spans 14 amino acids. The germline V gene has CDR1 MDHEN and CDR2 SYDVKM. The CDR3 sequence is CASSLALRTGELFF. CDR3 DNA: TGTGCCAGCAGTTTAGCGTTGCGCACCGGGGAGCTGTTTTTT.

The chain carries TRBV27 and TRBJ2-1, with 11 bases aligning to TRBD1. V shed 8 bases, J shed 7 bases, and the junction held 1 base outside the gene matches. The CDR3 runs 12 residues. Germline CDR1 MNHEY, CDR2 SMNVEV (reference sequence). The CDR3 DNA is TGTGCCAGCGGGACAGGGGGAAATGAGCAGTTCTTC. Protein: CASGTGGNEQFF.